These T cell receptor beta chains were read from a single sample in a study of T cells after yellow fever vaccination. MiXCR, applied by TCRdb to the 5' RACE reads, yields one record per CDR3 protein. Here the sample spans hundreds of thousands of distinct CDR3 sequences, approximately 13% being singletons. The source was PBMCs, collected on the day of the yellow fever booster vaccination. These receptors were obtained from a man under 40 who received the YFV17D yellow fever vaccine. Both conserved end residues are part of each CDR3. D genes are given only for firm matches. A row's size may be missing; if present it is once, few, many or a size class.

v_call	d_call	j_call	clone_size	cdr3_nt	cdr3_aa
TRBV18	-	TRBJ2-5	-	TGTGCCAGCTCACCACCGTTCTCGCAGGGTGAGACCCAGTACTTC	CASSPPFSQGETQYF
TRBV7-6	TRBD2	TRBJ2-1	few	TGTGCCAGCAGCTTATCTAGCGGCAGCTATGAGCAGTTCTTC	CASSLSSGSYEQFF
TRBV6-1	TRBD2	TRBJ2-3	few	TGTGCCAGCAGCCTTGGACTAGCGGGAGGAGAAGACGATACGCAGTATTTT	CASSLGLAGGEDDTQYF
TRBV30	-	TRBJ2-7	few	TGTGCCTGGAGTGTTGGTTCAGCCTACGAGCAGTACTTC	CAWSVGSAYEQYF
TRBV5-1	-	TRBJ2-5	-	TGCGCCAGCAGCTTGGTGACGGAGCCCCAGTACTTC	CASSLVTEPQYF
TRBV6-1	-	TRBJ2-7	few	TGTGCCAGCAGAACGGACTATTCCTCCTACGAGCAGTACTTC	CASRTDYSSYEQYF
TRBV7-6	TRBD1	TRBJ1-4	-	TGTGCCAGCAGCTTAATGGGGACAGGGACTGAAAAACTGTTTTTT	CASSLMGTGTEKLFF
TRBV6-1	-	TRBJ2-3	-	TGTGCCAGCAGTGGGGACATCCGAGCAGATACGCAGTATTTT	CASSGDIRADTQYF
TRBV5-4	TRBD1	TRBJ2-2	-	TGTGCCAGCAGGGCGACAGGGGGTCTAACCACCGGGGAGCTGTTTTTT	CASRATGGLTTGELFF
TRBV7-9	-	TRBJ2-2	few	TGTGCCAGCAGCTTAGCCGTGACAGTGAACACCGGGGAGCTGTTTTTT	CASSLAVTVNTGELFF
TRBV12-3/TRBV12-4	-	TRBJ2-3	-	TGTGCCAGCAGTCGCGACTCGATTAGTGATACGCAGTATTTT	CASSRDSISDTQYF
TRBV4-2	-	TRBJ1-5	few	TGTGCCAGCAGCCAAGATTTACGGCAGCCCCAGCATTTT	CASSQDLRQPQHF
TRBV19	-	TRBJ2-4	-	TGTGCCAGTAGCCCCCCGGGTTCGAACATTCAGTACTTC	CASSPPGSNIQYF
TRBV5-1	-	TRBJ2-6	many	TGCGCCAGCAGCTTGGGGCAGACACTCTCTCGGGCCAACGTCCTGACTTTC	CASSLGQTLSRANVLTF
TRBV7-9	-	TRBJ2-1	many	TGTGCCAGCGGCCTTGGCAATGAGCAGTTCTTC	CASGLGNEQFF
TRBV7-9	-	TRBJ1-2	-	TGTGCCAGTGTAGGCGATGGCTACACCTTC	CASVGDGYTF
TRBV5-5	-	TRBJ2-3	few	TGTGCCAGCAGCTTGGTAGTTCTAAACACAGATACGCAGTATTTT	CASSLVVLNTDTQYF
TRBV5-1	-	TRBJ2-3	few	TGCGCCAGTCAGATGGACCTCACAGATACGCAGTATTTT	CASQMDLTDTQYF
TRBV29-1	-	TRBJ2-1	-	TGCAGCGTCGTTTCCGGGGCCGGTGAGCAGTTCTTC	CSVVSGAGEQFF
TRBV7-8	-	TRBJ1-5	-	TGTGCCAGCCTTACCCCCGGACACATCCCTGATAGCAATCAGCCCCAGCATTTT	CASLTPGHIPDSNQPQHF
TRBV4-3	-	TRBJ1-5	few	TGCGCCAGCAGCCAAGACCAACAGGGAAATCAGCCCCAGCATTTT	CASSQDQQGNQPQHF
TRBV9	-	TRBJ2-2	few	TGTGCCAGCAGCGGTCCGGAGGGGGAGCTGTTTTTT	CASSGPEGELFF
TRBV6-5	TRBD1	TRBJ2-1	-	TGTGCCAGCAGCTATACCCCCCGGACAGGGGTGTACAATGAGCAGTTCTTC	CASSYTPRTGVYNEQFF
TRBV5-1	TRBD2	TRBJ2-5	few	TGCGCCAGCAGCTTGACCGGGACTAGCCCGGAGACCCAGTACTTC	CASSLTGTSPETQYF
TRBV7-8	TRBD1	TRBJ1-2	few	TGTGCCAGCAGCAAAACGACAGGGGGCTTCGGCTACACCTTC	CASSKTTGGFGYTF
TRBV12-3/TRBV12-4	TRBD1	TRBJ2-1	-	TGCTGCGCTAGAGGTGGCGGGACAGGGGGCCCCTCCAGGCAGTTCTTC	CCARGGGTGGPSRQFF
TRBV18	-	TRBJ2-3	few	TGTGCCAGCTCAGGTGGTAGCGGCGAAGATACGCAGTATTTT	CASSGGSGEDTQYF
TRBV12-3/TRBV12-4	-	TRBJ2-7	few	TGTGCCAGCAGTATTGGACTCTTTGGCTACGAGCAGTACTTC	CASSIGLFGYEQYF
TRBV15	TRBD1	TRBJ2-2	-	TGTGCCACCAGCAGAACCGGGACAGGGGTCACCGGGGAGCTGTTTTTT	CATSRTGTGVTGELFF
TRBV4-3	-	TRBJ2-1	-	TGCGCCAGCAGCCAAGATATCGACAGACACTTTAACTACAATGAGCAGTTCTTC	CASSQDIDRHFNYNEQFF
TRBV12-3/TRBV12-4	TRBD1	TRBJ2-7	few	TGTGCCAGCACCGCGACAGGGAGCTCCTACGAGCAGTACTTC	CASTATGSSYEQYF
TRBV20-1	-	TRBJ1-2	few	TGCAGTGCTAGAAGAGTCGTTGGGGGACTCTATGGCTACACCTTC	CSARRVVGGLYGYTF
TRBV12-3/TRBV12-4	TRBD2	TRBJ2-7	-	TGTGCCAGCACCCTCGGGAGGGTAGGCTACGAGCAGTACTTC	CASTLGRVGYEQYF
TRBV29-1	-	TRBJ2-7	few	TGCAGCCCCGACGGGGAAGAACACTACGAGCAGTACTTC	CSPDGEEHYEQYF
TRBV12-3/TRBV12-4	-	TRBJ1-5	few	TGTGCCAGCAGTTCGGCAGAAAATAGCAATCAGCCCCAGCATTTT	CASSSAENSNQPQHF